The 26 T cell receptor beta chains below were found in one sample sequenced in a study of tumor-infiltrating lymphocytes in primary liver carcinoma. Scientists recovered RNA and DNA together from around 20-30 mg of unsorted bulk tissue. The template, 500 ng total RNA, yielded TCR beta cDNA made with a constant-region primer. Construction of TCR beta libraries relied on three successive nested multiplex PCR rounds employing slightly modified ARM-PCR. TRBV1-TRBV30 forward primers paired with a C-beta reverse primer were used in the first two PCR rounds, which ran approximately 10 cycles each. TCRdb passed the multiplex PCR reads through MiXCR, listing each CDR3 protein once. The sample yields roughly 120,000 distinct CDR3 sequences, 60% to 70% seen once. The sample taken for sequencing was liver tumor tissue from sampling region 1. Specified subset: tumor region T1, superior pole. Receptors originate from a woman in her fifties or sixties with primary liver carcinoma and hepatitis B virus infection.

The V call is TRBV30, the J call TRBJ1-2, with D perhaps matching TRBD1 (6 bases). Trimming pared 3 bases from V and 4 bases from J, leaving 18 bases between. The CDR3 is 15 residues long. The germline V gene encodes CDR1 GTSNPN and CDR2 SVGIG (reference sequence). In nucleotides, the CDR3 is TGTGCCTGGAGGTACTTTGCCGCAGGGGTCTATGGCTACACCTTC. It specifies CAWRYFAAGVYGYTF.

This clonotype occurred once. The chain recombines TRBV19 with TRBJ1-1, with a possible D match to TRBD1 (6 bases). Germline assignment: CDR1 LNHDA and CDR2 SQIVND (reference sequence). V was shortened by 3 bases and J by 2 bases, with 16 bases between the two germline ends. The CDR3 is made up of 16 amino acids. The CDR3 spells CASSIGGGRTNTEAFF. The CDR3 coding sequence is TGTGCCAGTAGTATCGGGGGGGGGCGGACTAACACTGAAGCTTTCTTT.

Note on this clonotype: One junction end does not reproduce the germline sequence, and a read error may be involved. The chain is built from TRBV10-1 and TRBJ2-2; tentatively, D is TRBD2 (7 bases). The length of the CDR3 is 13 residues. Per germline, CDR1 WNHNN and CDR2 SYGVQD (reference sequence). The CDR3 sequence is CASSLWNTGGLFF. DNA of the CDR3: TGCGCCAGCAGTCTCTGGAACACCGGGGGGCTGTTTTTC.

Points on this clonotype: Its ends do not fully match the called genes, so a read error is possible. The CDR3 coding sequence is TGCAGCGTCGAAGCGACAGGGAATGGCTACACCTTC. The encoded protein is CSVEATGNGYTF. V is TRBV29-1 and J is TRBJ1-2; 7 positions agree with TRBD1. The length of the CDR3 is 12 residues. Looked up from germline, CDR1 is SQVTM and CDR2 is ANQGSEA.

The chain couples TRBV11-2 to TRBJ2-2; 8 bases are a match to TRBD2. Germline V gene sequence: CDR1 SGHAT, CDR2 FQNNGV. V was pared by 5 bases and J by 1 base, with 12 bases of the junction left unmatched. The CDR3 loop spans 18 amino acids. The CDR3 DNA follows: TGTGCCAGCAGCACCGGGACTAGAGGAACGAAGAACACCGGGGAGCTGTTTTTT. The encoded protein is CASSTGTRGTKNTGELFF.

Concerning this clonotype: Given a much more abundant clone one base away, this may be a read error. The rearrangement links TRBV7-9 to TRBJ2-2; D not certain. Germline V gene sequence: CDR1 SEHNR, CDR2 FQNEAQ (reference sequence). V dropped 7 bases and J dropped 3 bases, with 18 bases sitting between them. The CDR3 totals 16 residues. CDR3 protein: CASTTDVGSHTGELFF. CDR3 nucleotides: TGTGCCAGCACCACTGACGTCGGGTCTCACACCGGGGAGCTGTTTTTT.

On this clonotype itself: A clone one base away is much larger, so this may be a read error. The chain joins TRBV14 to TRBJ1-1, with 9 bases aligning to TRBD1. Germline CDR1 is SGHDN and CDR2 is FVKESK. This CDR3 comprises 14 residues. The chain's CDR3 is CASSKGQGNTVAFF. The CDR3 DNA follows: TGTGCCAGCAGCAAGGGACAGGGAAACACTGTAGCTTTCTTT. The variable domain in full, with the rest retrieved from reference TRBV14 and TRBJ1-1, is EAGVTQFPSHSVIEKGQTVTLRCDPISGHDNLYWYRRVMGKEIKFLLHFVKESKQDESGMPNNRFLAERTGGTYSTLKVQPAELEDSGVYFCASSKGQGNTVAFFGQGTRLTVV.

For this clonotype: A junction end diverges from the germline sequence, so it may reflect a read error. This chain joins TRBV11-2 and TRBJ2-4; possible D gene TRBD1, 5 bases. Germline-derived CDR1 and CDR2 are SGHAT and FQNNGV. The CDR3 length is 14 residues. CDR3 in DNA: TGTGCCAGCAGGACTGACAGAAACGTAAACACTCAGTACTTC. Residues: CASRTDRNVNTQYF.

Details on this clonotype: A much bigger clone sits one base away, suggesting this may be a read error. The CDR3, as DNA: TGTGCCAGCAGTACCGGGACAGGGGAGGCCTACGAGCAGTACGTC. This translates into CASSTGTGEAYEQYV. The genes are TRBV6-5 and TRBJ2-7; 10 bases match TRBD1. This CDR3 comprises 15 residues. Losses at the gene ends were 5 bases for V and 2 bases for J; bases not matched to a gene: 6. Germline V gene lookup returns CDR1 MNHEY and CDR2 SVGAGI.

This clonotype was observed many times. This rearrangement joins TRBV12-3 or TRBV12-4 to TRBJ1-6; a possible D gene is TRBD1 (5 bases). The V and J ends lost 7 bases and 2 bases respectively, with 9 bases between them. CDR3 length equals 14 residues. The CDR3 here is CASTMGAYNSPLHF. The CDR3 coding sequence is TGTGCCAGCACCATGGGGGCCTATAATTCACCCCTCCACTTT.

Within the sample, this clonotype is medium-sized. The chain employs TRBV5-5 and TRBJ1-1, with D uncertain. CDR3 length: 14 residues. Germline assignment: CDR1 SGHKS and CDR2 YYEKEE (reference sequence). V shed 2 bases and J shed 1 base, with 9 bases lying between them. The CDR3 here is CASSFPTRNTEAFF. DNA for the CDR3: TGTGCCAGCAGCTTTCCGACAAGGAACACTGAAGCTTTCTTT. Using reference TRBV5-5 and TRBJ1-1 for the parts outside the CDR3, the full variable domain is DAGVTQSPTHLIKTRGQQVTLRCSPISGHKSVSWYQQVLGQGPQFIFQYYEKEERGRGNFPDRFSARQFPNYSSELNVNALLLGDSALYLCASSFPTRNTEAFFGQGTRLTVV.

Written as DNA, the CDR3 is TGTGCCAGCACCAGACAGAATACCTTGAACACTGAAGCTTTCTTT. It yields the protein CASTRQNTLNTEAFF. This chain uses TRBV6-5 with TRBJ1-1, with a weak D call TRBD1 (5 bases). Germline V lookup: CDR1 MNHEY, CDR2 SVGAGI. The CDR3 runs 15 residues. Trimming took off 7 bases at V and 0 bases at J, with 15 bases between the two ends.

This chain uses TRBV7-9 with TRBJ1-3, with unresolved D. The germline CDR1 and CDR2 sequences are SEHNR and FQNEAQ (reference sequence). The CDR3 runs 15 residues. V lost 1 base and J lost 0, with 7 bases in between. The CDR3 sequence is CASSLGGDSGNTIYF. CDR3 coding DNA: TGTGCCAGCAGCTTAGGAGGTGACTCTGGAAACACCATATATTTT.

This clonotype has at least ten counts. The rearrangement uses TRBV12-3 or TRBV12-4 and TRBJ2-1; D ambiguous. This CDR3 is 12 amino acids long. Between the trimmed V and J ends, which lost 8 bases and 5 bases, there was a span of 10 bases. CDR3 in DNA: TGTGCCAGCGCAAACGCTCACAATGAGCAGTTCTTC. Amino acid sequence: CASANAHNEQFF.

The chain's CDR3 is CASSPPEGWVTEAFF. In nucleotides, the CDR3 is TGTGCCAGCTCACCACCTGAGGGTTGGGTCACTGAAGCTTTCTTT. This chain connects TRBV18 to TRBJ1-1; D gene ambiguous. V lost 0 bases and J lost 4, with 12 bases in between. The CDR3 spans 15 residues. Germline assignment: CDR1 KGHSH and CDR2 LQKENI.

This clonotype appeared a single time. An end of the junction differs from the germline gene, which may be a read error. This chain connects TRBV11-2 to TRBJ2-1; 7 bases match TRBD2. CDR1 is SGHAT and CDR2 is FQNNGV in the germline V gene. This CDR3 has 16 amino acids. CDR3 amino acids: CASSFVAGQPYNEQLF. For the CDR3, the DNA is TGTGCCAGCAGCTTCGTAGCGGGCCAGCCCTACAACGAGCAGCTCTTC.

This clonotype came up many times. J is TRBJ2-1 and V is TRBV12-5, with D perhaps assigned TRBD1 or TRBD2 (6 bases each). This CDR3 is built from 17 residues. Germline-derived CDR1 and CDR2 are LGHNT and FRNRAP. Trimming removed 0 bases at V and 2 bases at J, with 14 bases between. CDR3 region: CASGLVQPGGPYNEQFF. The CDR3 DNA is TGTGCTAGTGGTTTGGTACAGCCCGGGGGCCCCTACAATGAGCAGTTCTTC.

Comments on this clonotype: One end of the junction does not line up with germline, which may come from a read error. The CDR3 DNA reads as TGTGCCAGCAGCAGTGACAGGTCGAACACTAAAGCTTTCTTT. Its translation is CASSSDRSNTKAFF. V usage is TRBV7-8 and J usage is TRBJ1-1; maybe TRBD1 (6 bases). The germline CDR1 and CDR2 sequences are SGHVS and FQNEAQ. This CDR3 has 14 amino acids.

This clonotype came up a few times. This rearrangement joins TRBV7-8 to TRBJ1-3; D unclear. This CDR3 spans 18 amino acids. Per the germline V gene, CDR1 is SGHVS and CDR2 is FQNEAQ. Trimming pared 2 bases from V and 2 bases from J, leaving 19 bases between. DNA for the CDR3: TGTGCCAGCAGCTTAACCCCTTCCAGCCAGGCCACTGGAAACACCATATATTTT. Protein sequence: CASSLTPSSQATGNTIYF.

Concerning this clonotype: Germline and junction disagree at one end, which may indicate a read error. The rearrangement uses TRBV7-8 and TRBJ1-1; 9 bases fit TRBD1. The length of the CDR3 is 15 residues. Germline values: CDR1 SGHVS, CDR2 FQNEAQ. The CDR3 region is CASSFRDRADTEAFF. CDR3 in DNA: TGCGCCAGCAGCTTCCGGGACAGGGCGGACACTGAAGCTTTCTTT.

A note on this clonotype: An end of the junction does not agree with germline; a read error may underlie this. The CDR3 region has the DNA TGTGTCAGCAGCTTTTGGACTTACGCGAACACCAGGGAGCTGTTTTTT. It translates to CVSSFWTYANTRELFF. The chain combines TRBV11-2 with TRBJ2-2; possibly TRBD2 for D (5 bases). Germline V gene sequence: CDR1 SGHAT, CDR2 FQNNGV. The CDR3 consists of 16 residues.

On this clonotype: One end of the junction fails to match germline, which may point to a read error. The genes are TRBV11-2 and TRBJ2-7; no definite D call. Germline loops: CDR1 SGHAT, CDR2 FQNNGV. The CDR3 contains 13 residues. CDR3 in DNA: TGTGCCAGTAGCTTGAGACTTTACTACGAGCACTACTTC. The encoded protein is CASSLRLYYEHYF.

The chain couples TRBV7-9 to TRBJ1-2; the D gene is possibly TRBD1 (6 bases). The germline V and J ends were trimmed by 5 bases and 0 bases, with 31 bases remaining between them. CDR1 SEHNR and CDR2 FQNEAQ come from the germline V gene (reference sequence). The CDR3 totals 21 residues. The CDR3 sequence is CASSPTPPIGGKRWANYGYTF. CDR3 nucleotide sequence: TGTGCCAGCAGCCCCACTCCACCCATAGGGGGTAAAAGGTGGGCTAACTATGGCTACACCTTC. Based on the CDR3 plus reference TRBV7-9 and TRBJ1-2, the full variable domain is DTGVSQNPRHKITKRGQNVTFRCDPISEHNRLYWYRQTLGQGPEFLTYFQNEAQLEKSRLLSDRFSAERPKGSFSTLEIQRTEQGDSAMYLCASSPTPPIGGKRWANYGYTFGSGTRLTVV.

In regard to this clonotype: This is likely a read error, given that the CDR3 carries no conserved phenylalanine or tryptophan at its end. The rearrangement links TRBV11-2 to TRBJ2-3, with a possible D match to TRBD2 (7 bases). The CDR3 runs to 17 residues. Germline CDR1 is SGHAT and CDR2 is FQNNGV. The CDR3 loop is CTSSLGGLTYTSDKQYY. DNA of the CDR3: TGTACCAGCAGCTTAGGGGGACTAACGTACACGTCAGATAAGCAGTATTAT.

A word on this clonotype: Because it lacks the conserved phenylalanine or tryptophan at the end, this CDR3 is likely a read error. This chain connects TRBV29-1 to TRBJ2-5; no definite D call. Per germline, CDR1 SQVTM and CDR2 ANQGSEA. The CDR3 is 13 residues long. CDR3 loop: CSIEGSAKETQYS. The CDR3 DNA is TGCAGCATTGAAGGGTCGGCAAAAGAGACTCAGTACTCC.

Notes on this clonotype: A single base separates this from a much larger clone, so it may be a read error. V gene TRBV7-8 combines with J gene TRBJ2-3; 13 bases map to TRBD2. Germline V gives CDR1 SGHVS, CDR2 FQNEAQ. The CDR3 loop spans 15 amino acids. Trimming at V came to 4 bases and at J to 8 bases, leaving 6 bases not matched to a gene. CDR3 region: CASSSSWTSGGTQYF. The CDR3, as DNA: TGTGCCAGCAGCTCGTCCTGGACTAGCGGGGGTACGCAGTATTTT.